The 29 T cell receptor beta chains below come from one sample, sequenced in a study of cytomegalovirus exposure and HLA in healthy donors. 60 Vbeta and 13 Jbeta primers were used in PCR. Only in-frame clones appear in the TCRdb table, and some are missing; sequencing was by immunoSEQ multiplex PCR. The top ten hold over 2% of the sample, which has 130,000 or so clones, 80% seen once. What was sequenced was PBMCs. The receptors shown here come from a young man in good health and CMV-seronegative.

The chain recombines TRBV5-1 with TRBJ1-1; 7 bases fit TRBD1. This CDR3 comprises 14 residues. Unmatched junction bases numbered 6, after V lost 4 bases and J lost 3 bases. From germline, CDR1 is SGHRS and CDR2 YFSETQ. The CDR3 DNA sequence: TGCGCCAGCAGCGTGACAGGGTCGGACACTGAAGCTTTCTTT. This codes for CASSVTGSDTEAFF.

The chain links TRBV10-3 to TRBJ2-2; TRBD2 aligns across 13 bases. The V gene end was trimmed by 0 bases and the J gene end by 6 bases; junction bases not matched to a gene: 4. Germline CDR1 is ENHRY and CDR2 is SYGVKD. This CDR3 has 17 residues. The CDR3 coding sequence is TGTGCCATCAGTGAGTCAAGGACTAGCGGGGGACCCGGGGAGCTGTTTTTT. Its protein is CAISESRTSGGPGELFF.

Remarks on this clone: One end of the junction varies from germline; a read error may be responsible. The CDR3: CASSDRQGSSNSPLHF. The CDR3 DNA is TGTGCCAGCAGTGACCGACAGGGGTCCTCTAATTCACCCCTCCACTTT. This sequence joins TRBV2 and TRBJ1-6; 8 positions match TRBD1. This CDR3 spans 16 amino acids. CDR1 and CDR2 (germline): SNHLY, FYNNEI.

This clone has only a few counts. This chain links TRBV27 with TRBJ1-1; D is possibly TRBD1 (6 bases). V was trimmed by 6 bases and J by 4 bases, leaving 15 bases between them. The CDR3 is 14 residues long. Germline V CDR1 and CDR2: MNHEY, SMNVEV (reference sequence). CDR3 sequence: CASRMSGVGTEAFF. The CDR3 DNA follows: TGTGCCAGCAGAATGTCAGGGGTGGGCACTGAAGCTTTCTTT.

This rearrangement joins TRBV5-6 to TRBJ1-2; a possible D gene is TRBD1 (6 bases). The V and J ends lost 4 bases and 5 bases respectively, with 9 bases between them. Germline CDR1 reads SGHDT; CDR2 reads YYEEEE. This CDR3 has 12 residues. CDR3 sequence (DNA): TGTGCCAGCAGCCCCGGACAGTATGGCTACACCTTC. This codes for CASSPGQYGYTF.

The chain joins TRBV7-8 to TRBJ1-6; no definite D call. Germline-derived CDR1 and CDR2 are SGHVS and FQNEAQ. The CDR3 covers 13 residues. V shed 4 bases and J shed 5 bases, with 6 bases lying between them. The CDR3 DNA sequence: TGTGCCAGCAGCTCGTCGGATAATTCACCCCTCCACTTT. Protein sequence: CASSSSDNSPLHF.

V and J are TRBV14 and TRBJ2-2; the match to TRBD1 covers 7 bases. Germline CDR1 SGHDN, CDR2 FVKESK. J gave up 1 base and V 1 base, and 3 bases lay outside the gene matches. The CDR3 has 16 residues. As DNA, the CDR3 is TGTGCCAGCAGCCAAGTGGGGACAGAGAACACCGGGGAGCTGTTTTTT. It translates to CASSQVGTENTGELFF.

This clone was observed a few times. The rearrangement uses TRBV2 and TRBJ2-3; 14 bases line up with TRBD2. The CDR3 spans 16 residues. Germline assignment: CDR1 SNHLY and CDR2 FYNNEI. V shed 5 bases, J shed 2 bases, and the junction held 3 bases outside the gene matches. The CDR3 coding sequence is TGTGCCAGCAGTCGGACTAGCGGGGGGCCCACAGATACGCAGTATTTT. Protein product: CASSRTSGGPTDTQYF.

The J gene is TRBJ1-1, the V gene TRBV19, with D perhaps matching TRBD1 (6 bases). Trimming took 5 bases from V and 0 from J, leaving 16 bases between them. This CDR3 contains 16 residues. Germline loops: CDR1 LNHDA, CDR2 SQIVND (reference sequence). CDR3 in amino acids: CASSQTTGQLNTEAFF. CDR3 in DNA: TGTGCCAGTAGTCAAACCACGGGACAACTGAACACTGAAGCTTTCTTT.

This clone was seen more than once but under ten times. The chain recombines TRBV28 with TRBJ2-7; maybe TRBD2 (5 bases). Germline CDR1 reads MDHEN; CDR2 reads SYDVKM. The CDR3 runs 11 residues. This CDR3 is CASSRGWALDV. CDR3 coding DNA: TGTGCCAGCAGTCGAGGGTGGGCACTAGACGTC.

V and J are TRBV10-3 and TRBJ1-1; 12 bases are a match to TRBD1. The CDR3 is 15 amino acids. Trimming took 6 bases from V and 7 from J; bases not matched to a gene: 9. In germline, CDR1 is ENHRY, CDR2 SYGVKD. The CDR3, as DNA: TGTGCCATCAGGTCCGGGACAGGGGGCCTGGGTGAAGCTTTCTTT. Its translation is CAIRSGTGGLGEAFF.

The chain links TRBV5-1 to TRBJ2-7, with TRBD1 matching 9 bases. The CDR3 covers 17 residues. CDR1 is SGHRS and CDR2 is YFSETQ in the germline V gene. J lost 2 bases, V lost 1 base, and 10 bases had no gene match. DNA of the CDR3: TGCGCCAGCAGCTTGACTACAGGGGGCGGATTTGCCTACGAGCAGTACTTC. The encoded protein is CASSLTTGGGFAYEQYF.

The chain employs TRBV2 and TRBJ2-7; 13 bases are shared with TRBD2. The CDR3 extends over 13 amino acids. Germline trimming cut 7 bases from V and 7 bases from J; bases unmatched to any gene: 4. The germline gives CDR1 SNHLY, CDR2 FYNNEI. Here the CDR3 reads CASTGLAGVEQYF. In DNA form, the CDR3 reads TGTGCCAGCACCGGACTAGCGGGGGTAGAGCAGTACTTC.

This clone was observed once. The rearrangement uses TRBV4-2 and TRBJ1-1, with a possible D match to TRBD1 (5 bases). V lost 4 bases, J lost 1 base, and 16 bases lay in between. The CDR3 length is 16 residues. Per the germline V gene, CDR1 is LGHNA and CDR2 is YNFKEQ. The CDR3 DNA is TGTGCCAGCAGCCCTTTGGGGGAGGGAGAGAACACTGAAGCTTTCTTT. Encoded protein: CASSPLGEGENTEAFF.

The chain employs TRBV7-2 and TRBJ2-7, with 7 bases fitting TRBD2. This CDR3 is 14 amino acids long. With 5 bases clipped from V and 0 bases from J, the junction kept 4 bases outside the gene matches. Germline V lookup: CDR1 SGHTA, CDR2 FQGNSA. CDR3 residues: CASSISGFSYEQYF. Here the CDR3 DNA reads TGTGCCAGCAGCATTAGCGGGTTCTCCTACGAGCAGTACTTC.

The rearrangement joins TRBV4-2 to TRBJ2-1; TRBD1 aligns across 10 bases. This CDR3 has 16 amino acids. CDR1 LGHNA and CDR2 YNFKEQ come from the germline V gene. With 1 base clipped from V and 8 bases from J, the junction kept 8 bases outside the gene matches. This CDR3 is CASSQVTGQGPHEQFF. The CDR3, as DNA: TGTGCCAGCAGCCAAGTGACGGGACAGGGGCCGCATGAGCAGTTCTTC.

Here the CDR3 reads CASSSRGGLTDTQYF. The CDR3 region has the DNA TGTGCCAGCAGCTCGCGGGGGGGGCTTACAGATACGCAGTATTTT. The chain has TRBV7-2 and TRBJ2-3; 9 nucleotides align to TRBD2. The germline CDR1 and CDR2 sequences are SGHTA and FQGNSA. This CDR3 region has 15 residues. V lost 4 bases to trimming and J lost 3 bases; unmatched junction nucleotides: 5.

CDR3 in DNA: TGTGCCAGCGGGCGGGGGGATCGGGAAAAACTGTTTTTT. Its protein is CASGRGDREKLFF. The rearrangement joins TRBV7-9 to TRBJ1-4; a possible D gene is TRBD1 (5 bases). The ends were cut back, 8 bases at V and 8 bases at J, with 15 bases in the middle. Germline loops: CDR1 SEHNR, CDR2 FQNEAQ (reference sequence). This CDR3 contains 13 residues.

This clone was recorded only once. This chain uses TRBV29-1 with TRBJ2-1; 10 nucleotides line up with TRBD2. The CDR3 runs to 15 residues. Germline assignment: CDR1 SQVTM and CDR2 ANQGSEA. Trimming cost V 7 bases and J 1 base; bases outside gene matches: 7. CDR3 loop: CSAKIAGGSYNEQFF. The CDR3 DNA sequence: TGCAGCGCCAAAATAGCGGGGGGATCCTACAATGAGCAGTTCTTC.

The chain is built from TRBV28 and TRBJ1-5; TRBD1 is a possible D gene (5 bases). Germline lookup yields CDR1 MDHEN and CDR2 SYDVKM. Trimming removed 2 bases from V and 6 bases from J, with 14 bases in between. This CDR3 region has 15 residues. The CDR3 DNA sequence: TGTGCCAGCAGTTTAATCAGGGCGGGGAGTCAGCCCCAGCATTTT. Translated: CASSLIRAGSQPQHF.

The chain joins TRBV5-1 to TRBJ2-1, with 7 bases identical to TRBD2. Trimming removed 0 bases from V and 4 bases from J; junction bases left unmatched: 7. Germline loops: CDR1 SGHRS, CDR2 YFSETQ. The CDR3 covers 16 residues. CDR3 DNA: TGCGCCAGCAGCTTGGAGGGTGGGGGGGGATACAATGAGCAGTTCTTC. Translating gives CASSLEGGGGYNEQFF.

This chain joins TRBV18 and TRBJ1-4; D uncertain. CDR3 length: 14 amino acids. Deletions cut 3 bases from V and 7 bases from J, with 12 bases between. Germline CDR1 reads KGHSH; CDR2 reads LQKENI. CDR3 sequence reads: CASSPLAWSEKLFF. DNA for the CDR3: TGTGCCAGCTCACCTCTCGCTTGGAGTGAAAAACTGTTTTTT.

This chain joins TRBV6-4 and TRBJ2-1; 16 bases line up with TRBD2. This CDR3 is 16 amino acids long. V dropped 5 bases and J dropped 5; count of bases not matched to a gene: 3. Germline CDR1 reads MRHNA; CDR2 reads SNTAGT. CDR3 loop: CASSPGTSGGDNEQFF. In DNA form, the CDR3 reads TGTGCCAGCAGTCCGGGGACTAGCGGGGGGGACAATGAGCAGTTCTTC.

The chain has TRBV28 and TRBJ1-5; 7 positions agree with TRBD1. Trimming took 4 bases from V and 2 from J; bases not matched to a gene: 5. The CDR3 sequence is 15 residues long. Germline V CDR1 and CDR2: MDHEN, SYDVKM. CDR3 nucleotides: TGTGCCAGCAGTTCCAGGACAGGAGGCAATCAGCCCCAGCATTTT. Its translation is CASSSRTGGNQPQHF.

V and J are TRBV7-9 and TRBJ1-4, with 9 bases fitting TRBD1. This CDR3 has 15 residues. Germline CDR1 is SEHNR and CDR2 is FQNEAQ (reference sequence). Losses at the gene ends were 3 bases for V and 3 bases for J; bases not matched to a gene: 2. CDR3 in DNA: TGTGCCAGCAGCTTCACAGGGGGCTCTAATGAAAAACTGTTTTTT. Its protein product is CASSFTGGSNEKLFF.

The J gene is TRBJ2-3, the V gene TRBV7-9; D is unresolved. Trimming removed 1 base at V and 2 bases at J, with 16 bases between. The CDR3 covers 17 residues. In germline, CDR1 is SEHNR, CDR2 FQNEAQ (reference sequence). For the CDR3, the DNA is TGTGCCAGCAGCTTAGATCTGACTGCCCGCGTCACAGATACGCAGTATTTT. It encodes CASSLDLTARVTDTQYF.

This clone was recorded a few times. The CDR3 here is CASSPSASRGSSGANVLTF. The CDR3 coding sequence is TGTGCCAGCAGCCCGTCGGCGAGCCGGGGTAGCTCTGGGGCCAACGTCCTGACTTTC. J is TRBJ2-6 and V is TRBV11-2; D perhaps matches TRBD2 (5 bases). The ends were cut back, 5 bases at V and 0 bases at J, with 20 bases in the middle. CDR1 is SGHAT, CDR2 FQNNGV, per germline. The CDR3 length is 19 residues.

V gene TRBV13 combines with J gene TRBJ2-3; 10 positions match TRBD2. Germline lookup yields CDR1 PRHDT and CDR2 FYEKMQ (reference sequence). The CDR3 sequence is 16 residues long. V lost 5 bases, J lost 8 bases, and 13 bases stayed unmatched. CDR3 DNA: TGTGCCAGCAGCCCAGTAGCGGGGGGTGAAGAAGGTACGCAGTATTTT. Its translation is CASSPVAGGEEGTQYF.

This clone was counted between two and nine times. The V and J genes are TRBV5-1 and TRBJ2-3, with D perhaps TRBD1 (5 bases). V lost 3 bases and J 5 bases, leaving 13 bases between the germline ends. This CDR3 region has 14 residues. Germline V gene lookup returns CDR1 SGHRS and CDR2 YFSETQ. The CDR3, as DNA: TGCGCCAGCAGCTGGGCTCCGCAGGGAGATACGCAGTATTTT. Amino acids: CASSWAPQGDTQYF.